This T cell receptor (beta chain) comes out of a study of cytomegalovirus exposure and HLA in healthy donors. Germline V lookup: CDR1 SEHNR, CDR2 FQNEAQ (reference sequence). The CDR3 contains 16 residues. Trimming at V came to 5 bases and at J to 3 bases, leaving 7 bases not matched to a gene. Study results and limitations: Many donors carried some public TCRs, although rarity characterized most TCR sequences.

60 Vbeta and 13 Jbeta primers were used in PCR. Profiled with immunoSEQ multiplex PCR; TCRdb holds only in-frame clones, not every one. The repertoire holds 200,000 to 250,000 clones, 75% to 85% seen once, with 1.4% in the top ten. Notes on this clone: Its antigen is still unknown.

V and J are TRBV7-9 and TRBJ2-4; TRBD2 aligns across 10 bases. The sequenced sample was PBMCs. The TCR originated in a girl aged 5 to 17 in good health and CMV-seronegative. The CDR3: CASSPGLAIDKNIQYF. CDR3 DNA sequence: TGTGCCAGCAGCCCGGGACTAGCGATCGACAAAAACATTCAGTACTTC.